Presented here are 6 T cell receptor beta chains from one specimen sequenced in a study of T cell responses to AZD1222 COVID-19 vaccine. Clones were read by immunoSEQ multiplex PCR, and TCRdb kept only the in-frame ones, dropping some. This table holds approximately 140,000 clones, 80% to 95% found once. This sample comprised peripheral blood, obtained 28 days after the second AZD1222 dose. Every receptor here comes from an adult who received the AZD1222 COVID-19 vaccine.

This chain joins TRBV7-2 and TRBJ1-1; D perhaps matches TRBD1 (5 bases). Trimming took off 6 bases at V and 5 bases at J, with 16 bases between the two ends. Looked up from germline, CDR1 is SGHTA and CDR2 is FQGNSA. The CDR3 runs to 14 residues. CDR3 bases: TGTGCCAGCAGGCCAATAGAGTGGGGGACTGAAGCTTTCTTT. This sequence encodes CASRPIEWGTEAFF.

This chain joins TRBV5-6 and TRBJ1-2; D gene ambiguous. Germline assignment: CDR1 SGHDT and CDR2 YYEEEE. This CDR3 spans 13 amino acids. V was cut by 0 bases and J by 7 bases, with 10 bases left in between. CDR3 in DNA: TGTGCCAGCAGCTTGGGCGCGGCGGGTGGCTACACCTTC. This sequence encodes CASSLGAAGGYTF.

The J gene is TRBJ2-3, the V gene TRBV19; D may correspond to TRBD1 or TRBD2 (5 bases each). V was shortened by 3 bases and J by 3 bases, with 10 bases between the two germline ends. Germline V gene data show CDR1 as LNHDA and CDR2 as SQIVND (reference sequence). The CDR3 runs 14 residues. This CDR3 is CASSIRRETDTQYF. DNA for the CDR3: TGTGCCAGTAGTATCCGCAGGGAGACAGATACGCAGTATTTT.

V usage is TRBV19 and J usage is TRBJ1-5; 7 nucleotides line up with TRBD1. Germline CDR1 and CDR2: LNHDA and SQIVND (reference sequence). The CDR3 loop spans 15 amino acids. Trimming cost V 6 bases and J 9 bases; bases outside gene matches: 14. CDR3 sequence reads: CASSEGTATKGPQHF. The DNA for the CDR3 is TGTGCCAGTAGCGAAGGGACAGCTACAAAGGGGCCCCAGCATTTT.

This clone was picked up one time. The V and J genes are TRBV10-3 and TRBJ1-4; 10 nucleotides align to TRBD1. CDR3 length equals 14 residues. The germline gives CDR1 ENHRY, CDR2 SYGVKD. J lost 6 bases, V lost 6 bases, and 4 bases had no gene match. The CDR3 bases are TGTGCCATCAGGAAGGACAGGGGGGATGAAAAACTGTTTTTT. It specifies CAIRKDRGDEKLFF.

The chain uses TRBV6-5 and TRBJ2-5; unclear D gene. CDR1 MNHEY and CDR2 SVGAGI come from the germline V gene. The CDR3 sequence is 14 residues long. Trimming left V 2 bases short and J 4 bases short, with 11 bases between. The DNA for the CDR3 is TGTGCCAGCAGTTACCTTGAAGGGCTAGAGACCCAGTACTTC. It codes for CASSYLEGLETQYF.